The source of this T cell receptor beta chain is a study of immune evolution from preneoplasia to lung adenocarcinoma. Study-wide points: Later-stage lesions appeared to have more T cells, more diversity, less clonality.

V shed 5 bases and J shed 3 bases, with 7 bases lying between them. The germline V gene has CDR1 DFQATT and CDR2 SNEGSKA (reference sequence). CDR3 length: 11 amino acids. With regard to this clone: The antigen is undetermined. Distinct nucleotide sequences in the sample also encode this CDR3.

Resections took place in Japan or China from about 2013 to 2017. Two lung cancer pathologists independently confirmed each histologic diagnosis. Macro-dissection enriched premalignant or tumor cells before nucleic acid extraction. Clones were read by immunoSEQ multiplex PCR, and TCRdb kept only the in-frame ones, dropping some. The sample contains 6,500 to 7,500 clones, 70% to 80% of which appear only once. Material for sequencing was FFPE minimally invasive lung adenocarcinoma tissue. V is TRBV20-1 and J is TRBJ1-2; a weak D match, TRBD1 (6 bases). This clonotype was sampled from a person aged 65 to 85 with lung adenocarcinoma. The CDR3 DNA follows: TGCAGTGCTCCAGGGGACTATGGCTACACCTTC. It yields the protein CSAPGDYGYTF.